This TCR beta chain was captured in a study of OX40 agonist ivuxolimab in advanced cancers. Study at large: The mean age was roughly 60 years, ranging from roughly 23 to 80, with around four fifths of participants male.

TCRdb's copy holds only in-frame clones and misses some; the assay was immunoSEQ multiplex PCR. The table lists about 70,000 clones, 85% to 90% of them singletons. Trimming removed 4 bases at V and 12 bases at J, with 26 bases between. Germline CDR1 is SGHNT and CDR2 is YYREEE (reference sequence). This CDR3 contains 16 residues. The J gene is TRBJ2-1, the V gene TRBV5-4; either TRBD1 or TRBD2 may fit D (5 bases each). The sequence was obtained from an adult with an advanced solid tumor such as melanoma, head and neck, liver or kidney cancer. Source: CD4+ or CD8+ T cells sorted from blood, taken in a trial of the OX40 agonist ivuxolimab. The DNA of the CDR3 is TGTGCCAGCAGCCCGGGGACCGACCCCTACAATGAGCGGCAGTTCTTC. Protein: CASSPGTDPYNERQFF.